These T cell receptor beta chains were read from a single sample in a study of blood T cells in healthy people across ages. TCRdb reprocessed the 5' RACE reads via MiXCR and lists one record per CDR3 protein. The data show 1.8 million or so distinct CDR3 sequences, 30% to 40% seen once. Sequencing input: blood. Every receptor here comes from a human donor in good health. Both conserved end residues are part of each CDR3. A D gene is named only where the DNA matches it firmly. Clone size, where shown, is once, few, many, or a class for clones that have expanded.

clone_size,j_call,d_call,cdr3_length,v_call,cdr3_nt,cdr3_aa
-,TRBJ2-5,TRBD2,14,TRBV4-1,TGCGCCAGCAGACCGGGGACTAGCGTAGAGACCCAGTACTTC,CASRPGTSVETQYF
once,TRBJ1-5,-,14,TRBV29-1,TGCAGCGTTGGGGCGGGGGCTGATGGTCAGCCCCAGCATTTT,CSVGAGADGQPQHF
few,TRBJ1-1,-,13,TRBV20-1,TGCAGTGCTAGGGAGGACTTGAACACTGAAGCTTTCTTT,CSAREDLNTEAFF
-,TRBJ2-3,-,14,TRBV29-1,TGCAGCGTTGAAGGGGTAGATCTCACAGATACGCAGTATTTT,CSVEGVDLTDTQYF
-,TRBJ2-3,TRBD2,16,TRBV15,TGTGCCACCAGCAGAGGGACTAGCGGGAGCACAGATACGCAGTATTTT,CATSRGTSGSTDTQYF
-,TRBJ1-2,-,13,TRBV27,TGTGCCAGCAGGTCAGCTCCTGGGGGTGGCTACACCTTC,CASRSAPGGGYTF
-,TRBJ2-7,-,17,TRBV7-2,TGTGCCAGCAGCTCGCCCGTCCATAACAGGGATATTCGCGAGCAGTACTTC,CASSSPVHNRDIREQYF
-,TRBJ1-2,-,16,TRBV13,TGTACCAGCAGCTCCCTACTCGGGGATAAAGGGAAGGGCTACACCTTC,CTSSSLLGDKGKGYTF
-,TRBJ1-2,-,15,TRBV28,TGTGCCAGCTCGGACGAACAGGGTAATCCGAAAGGCTACACCTTC,CASSDEQGNPKGYTF
-,TRBJ1-1,-,12,TRBV12-3/TRBV12-4,TGTGCCAGCGAGGTTCCGAACACTGAGGCTTTCTTT,CASEVPNTEAFF
-,TRBJ2-1,-,14,TRBV9,TGTGCCAGCAGCGTGGGGGGACGGTACAATGAGCAGTTCTTC,CASSVGGRYNEQFF
-,TRBJ2-1,-,12,TRBV29-1,TGCAGCGTTACCGGGATCCGCGATGAGCAGTTCTTC,CSVTGIRDEQFF
-,TRBJ2-3,TRBD1,13,TRBV11-3,TGTGCCAGCAAACGGACAGGGGTGGATACGCAGTATTTT,CASKRTGVDTQYF
-,TRBJ2-3,TRBD2,16,TRBV25-1,TGTGCCAGCAGTGAAAGGCGGGGGGGGAGCACAGATACGCAGTATTTT,CASSERRGGSTDTQYF
-,TRBJ1-4,-,15,TRBV4-1,TGCGCCAGCAGCCAAGACACCTGGTCTAATGAAAAACTGTTTTTT,CASSQDTWSNEKLFF
-,TRBJ2-5,-,16,TRBV11-2,TGTGCCAGCAGCTTAGCACCAGGGACTGGTGTGAAGACCCAGTACTTC,CASSLAPGTGVKTQYF
once,TRBJ2-7,TRBD1,16,TRBV28,TGTGCCAGCACCTCGCAGGCGGGACAGGGGTCGAACGAGCAGTACTTC,CASTSQAGQGSNEQYF
-,TRBJ1-1,-,14,TRBV29-1,TGCAGCGTTGTGGGGGGAGGAAGTAGCACTGAAGCTTTCTTT,CSVVGGGSSTEAFF
few,TRBJ2-6,TRBD1,17,TRBV7-9,TGTGCCAGCGAACCGGGACAGGGGTTTCTGGGGGCCAACGTCCTGACTTTC,CASEPGQGFLGANVLTF
-,TRBJ2-5,-,14,TRBV7-2,TGTGCCAGCAGCTTAGATCCGGGGAAAGAGACCCAGTACTTC,CASSLDPGKETQYF
once,TRBJ2-7,-,12,TRBV7-3,TGTGCCAGCAGCTTCGGGACCTGCGAGCAGTACTTC,CASSFGTCEQYF
-,TRBJ2-3,TRBD2,16,TRBV27,TGTGCCAGCAGTTCCCTCGGGACTAGCGGCACAGATACGCAGTATTTT,CASSSLGTSGTDTQYF